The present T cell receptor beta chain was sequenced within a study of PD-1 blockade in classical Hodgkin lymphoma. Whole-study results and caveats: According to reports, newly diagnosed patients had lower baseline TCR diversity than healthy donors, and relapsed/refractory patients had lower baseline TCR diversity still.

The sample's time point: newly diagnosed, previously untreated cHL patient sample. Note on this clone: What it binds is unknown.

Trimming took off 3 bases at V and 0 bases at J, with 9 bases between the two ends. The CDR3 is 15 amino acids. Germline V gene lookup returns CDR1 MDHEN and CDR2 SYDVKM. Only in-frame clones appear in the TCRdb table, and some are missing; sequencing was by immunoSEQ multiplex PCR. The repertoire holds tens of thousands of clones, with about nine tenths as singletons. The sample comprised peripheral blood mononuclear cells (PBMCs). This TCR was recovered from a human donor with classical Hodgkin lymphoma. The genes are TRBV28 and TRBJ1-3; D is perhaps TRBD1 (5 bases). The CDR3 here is CASSLGRTSGNTIYF. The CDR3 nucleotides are TGTGCCAGCAGTTTGGGGCGGACCTCTGGAAACACCATATATTTT. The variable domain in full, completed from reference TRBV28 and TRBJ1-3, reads DVKVTQSSRYLVKRTGEKVFLECVQDMDHENMFWYRQDPGLGLRLIYFSYDVKMKEKGDIPEGYSVSREKKERFSLILESASTNQTSMYLCASSLGRTSGNTIYFGEGSWLTVV.